This T cell receptor (beta chain) was obtained from a study of blood T cell repertoires in COVID-19. The overall study: PBMCs, B-cell-depleted T cells, or T cells provided the cDNA or gDNA that made up the material.

The data were produced by immunoSEQ multiplex PCR, yet TCRdb's version contains in-frame clones alone and is incomplete. The sample shows hundreds of thousands of clones, about nine tenths of them seen only once. Remarks on this clone: The sample holds other DNA sequences that translate to the same CDR3.

V lost 2 bases, J lost 4 bases, and 8 bases stayed unmatched. The CDR3 is made up of 16 amino acids. Per the germline V gene, CDR1 is SGHRS and CDR2 is YFSETQ. Each recovered donor of Cohort 3 presented with two negative PCRs, clearance, or symptom resolution. This rearrangement joins TRBV5-1 to TRBJ1-5, with 8 bases that match TRBD1. Sequencing input: PBMCs or T cells enriched from blood (not recorded which). The receptor was derived from a man aged 60-69 years who had recovered from COVID-19. CDR3 in DNA: TGCGCCAGCAGCTTAACAGGGGGAAAAGGTAATCAGCCCCAGCATTTT. It specifies CASSLTGGKGNQPQHF.